A selection of T cell receptor beta chains follows, all from one sample in a study of blood T cell repertoires in COVID-19. Using immunoSEQ multiplex PCR, the repertoire was profiled, and TCRdb retains in-frame clones only, with some absent. Seen here are approximately 36,000 clones, approximately 78% observed once, and the top ten hold 35% to 50%. Source material: peripheral blood. The receptors derive from a human donor in a cohort sampled during active or convalescent COVID-19. The donor label of this sample is uncertain. Each CDR3 is given with its conserved first and last residue. Fields, in order: D gene, V gene, clone size, CDR3 length, J gene, CDR3 protein, CDR3 DNA. The D gene is left open where the match is weak. A clone size is listed for some rows: how often the clone was seen (once, few, many), or a class if it is expanded.

>TRBD2|TRBV7-2|.|14|TRBJ2-1
CASSLAGGPDEQFF
TGTGCCAGCAGCTTAGCGGGAGGGCCCGATGAGCAGTTCTTC
>TRBD2|TRBV7-2|.|15|TRBJ2-5
CASSLRLAGQETQYF
TGTGCCAGCAGCTTAAGGCTAGCGGGACAAGAGACCCAGTACTTC
>.|TRBV7-3|.|14|TRBJ2-2
CASSLNRVTGELFF
TGTGCCAGCAGCTTAAACAGGGTAACCGGGGAGCTGTTTTTT
>TRBD2|TRBV7-2|.|15|TRBJ2-7
CASSLSGAGGSEQYF
TGTGCCAGCAGCTTATCGGGAGCGGGAGGGAGCGAGCAGTACTTC
>TRBD1|TRBV19|once|14|TRBJ1-4
CASRNRGRDEKLFF
TGTGCCAGTAGGAACAGGGGAAGGGACGAAAAACTGTTTTTT
>TRBD1|TRBV18|.|15|TRBJ2-7
CASSPLGQGTHEQYF
TGTGCCAGCTCACCCCTGGGACAGGGGACCCACGAGCAGTACTTC
>.|TRBV11-2|.|16|TRBJ2-6
CASSPGPGSGANVLTF
TGTGCCAGCAGCCCGGGTCCCGGCTCTGGGGCCAACGTCCTGACTTTC
>TRBD1|TRBV3-1/TRBV3-2|.|15|TRBJ1-5
CASSLGTGYNQPQHF
TGTGCCAGCAGCCTAGGGACAGGTTACAATCAGCCCCAGCATTTT
>TRBD2|TRBV30|.|16|TRBJ2-3
CAWNTGGGSFTDTQYF
TGTGCCTGGAACACGGGAGGGGGGTCCTTCACAGATACGCAGTATTTT
>TRBD1|TRBV14|few|15|TRBJ2-1
CASSRTGSWVDEQFF
TGTGCCAGCAGCCGGACAGGGTCGTGGGTGGATGAGCAGTTCTTC
>.|TRBV10-3|.|17|TRBJ2-1
CAISESRETGSYNEQFF
TGTGCCATCAGTGAGTCAAGAGAAACGGGTTCCTACAATGAGCAGTTCTTC
>.|TRBV4-1|.|15|TRBJ2-1
CASSQGGQTYNEQFF
TGCGCCAGCAGCCAAGGAGGACAAACCTACAATGAGCAGTTCTTC
>TRBD2|TRBV28|.|14|TRBJ2-7
CASSKREGREEQYF
TGTGCCAGCAGTAAGCGGGAGGGCCGAGAAGAGCAGTACTTC
>.|TRBV7-3|.|13|TRBJ2-1
CASSAGMYNEQFF
TGTGCCAGCAGCGCCGGGATGTACAATGAGCAGTTCTTC
>TRBD1|TRBV29-1|.|12|TRBJ1-2
CGSLTGEKGYTF
TGCGGGTCTCTGACAGGGGAAAAAGGCTACACCTTC
>.|TRBV3-1/TRBV3-2|.|18|TRBJ1-2
CASSPICLISERGCGYTF
TGTGCCAGCAGCCCGATTTGTCTGATTAGCGAGAGGGGGTGTGGCTACACCTTC
>TRBD2|TRBV7-9|.|15|TRBJ2-2
CASSPRGGTTGELFF
TGTGCCAGCAGCCCCCGGGGAGGGACCACCGGGGAGCTGTTTTTT
>TRBD1|TRBV19|.|18|TRBJ2-7
CASSFRLGTGYFVYEQYF
TGTGCCAGTAGTTTCAGGCTCGGGACAGGGTATTTTGTCTACGAGCAGTACTTC
>TRBD2|TRBV5-1|.|15|TRBJ2-2
CASSRLAGVDGELFF
TGCGCCAGCAGCCGACTAGCGGGAGTAGACGGGGAGCTGTTTTTT